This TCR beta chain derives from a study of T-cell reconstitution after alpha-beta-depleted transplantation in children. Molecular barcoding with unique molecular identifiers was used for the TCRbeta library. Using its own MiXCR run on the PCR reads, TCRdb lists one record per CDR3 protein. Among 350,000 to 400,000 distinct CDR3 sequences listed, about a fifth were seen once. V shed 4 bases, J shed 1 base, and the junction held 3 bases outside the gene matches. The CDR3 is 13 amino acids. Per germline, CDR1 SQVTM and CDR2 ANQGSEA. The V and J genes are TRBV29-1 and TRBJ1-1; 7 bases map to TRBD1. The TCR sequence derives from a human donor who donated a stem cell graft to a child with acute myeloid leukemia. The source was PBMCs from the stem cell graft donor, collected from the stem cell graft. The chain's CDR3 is CSVVTGWNTEAFF. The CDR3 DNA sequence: TGCAGCGTTGTGACAGGGTGGAACACTGAAGCTTTCTTT.